What follows are 4 T cell receptor beta chains derived from one specimen sequenced in a study of blood T cells in healthy people across ages. Using a J-beta primer mix together with a sample-barcoded 5' primer, a second PCR was run for roughly 6 to 12 cycles. From the 5' RACE reads, TCRdb called clonotypes with MiXCR, one entry per CDR3 protein. The sample lists 850,000 or so distinct CDR3 sequences, 25% to 35% occurring once. Sequencing was carried out using blood. The origin of the receptors is a woman of 80 years or more in good health.

This clonotype was seen repeatedly, ten times or more. The chain carries TRBV7-2 and TRBJ2-7; 10 positions agree with TRBD1. The CDR3 is 16 amino acids. Germline lookup yields CDR1 SGHTA and CDR2 FQGNSA. Unmatched junction bases numbered 7, after V lost 1 base and J lost 4 bases. The DNA for the CDR3 is TGTGCCAGCAGCTTAGAACCGGGACAGGGGAGTTACGAGCAGTACTTC. This sequence encodes CASSLEPGQGSYEQYF.

Here the CDR3 reads CASSAQGFQYTEAFF. The CDR3 nucleotides read TGTGCCAGCAGTGCCCAGGGGTTTCAGTACACTGAAGCTTTCTTT. V usage is TRBV25-1 and J usage is TRBJ1-1; D might be TRBD1 (6 bases). This CDR3 contains 15 residues. Germline CDR1 and CDR2: MGHDK and SYGVNS. V dropped 4 bases and J dropped 3 bases, with 15 bases sitting between them.

This clonotype was found many times. The chain carries TRBV20-1 and TRBJ2-7; 7 nucleotides line up with TRBD1. Germline-derived CDR1 and CDR2 are DFQATT and SNEGSKA (reference sequence). After removal of 1 base from V and 0 bases from J, the junction contained 3 bases not matched to a gene. The CDR3 is 14 residues long. This chain's CDR3 is CSARGGQNSYEQYF. In DNA form, the CDR3 reads TGCAGTGCTAGAGGGGGACAGAACTCCTACGAGCAGTACTTC.

About this clonotype: At one boundary the junction diverges from the germline segment, which might be a read error. The chain has TRBV9 and TRBJ2-7; 8 bases are shared with TRBD1. In germline, CDR1 is SGDLS, CDR2 YYNGEE. CDR3 size: 16 residues. As DNA, the CDR3 is TGTGCCTGCAGCTCCCGATCAGGGGGCAGGTACAATGAGCAGTACTTC. Translated, it gives CACSSRSGGRYNEQYF. The complete variable domain, with remaining parts taken from reference TRBV9 and TRBJ2-7, reads DSGVTQTPKHLITATGQRVTLRCSPRSGDLSVYWYQQSLDQGLQFLIQYYNGEERAKGNILERFSAQQFPDLHSELNLSSLELGDSALYFCACSSRSGGRYNEQYFGPGTRLTVT.